Shown below are 23 T cell receptor beta chains from a single sample sequenced in a study of OX40 agonist ivuxolimab in advanced cancers. Sequenced by immunoSEQ multiplex PCR; TCRdb stores in-frame clones only, minus some. This sample has roughly 100,000 clones, with roughly nine tenths found just once. The source was CD4+ or CD8+ T cells sorted from blood, collected in a trial of the OX40 agonist ivuxolimab. Source of these receptors: an adult with an advanced solid tumor such as melanoma, head and neck, liver or kidney cancer.

The V gene is TRBV4-3, the J gene TRBJ1-4; D is ambiguous. Trimming took off 0 bases at V and 3 bases at J, with 8 bases between the two ends. Germline values: CDR1 LGHNA, CDR2 YSLEER. CDR3 length: 15 amino acids. The CDR3 DNA reads TGCGCCAGCAGCCAAGATTCCCGAGCTAATGAAAAACTGTTTTTT. Protein product: CASSQDSRANEKLFF.

The table lists this clone with a count of one. The V gene is TRBV5-1, the J gene TRBJ2-5; 15 bases agree with TRBD2. V lost 4 bases to trimming and J lost 4 bases; unmatched junction nucleotides: 8. The CDR3 is 17 residues long. The germline CDR1 and CDR2 sequences are SGHRS and YFSETQ. The CDR3 DNA follows: TGCGCCAGCAGCCCAGGACTAGCGGGGGGGACCAGAGAGACCCAGTACTTC. It is translated as CASSPGLAGGTRETQYF.

This chain connects TRBV5-4 to TRBJ1-4; D is uncertain. V was pared by 4 bases and J by 3 bases, with 10 bases between. Germline loops: CDR1 SGHNT, CDR2 YYREEE (reference sequence). The CDR3 runs 14 residues. In DNA form, the CDR3 reads TGTGCCAGCAGCCTAAAAGGGCCTAATGAAAAACTGTTTTTT. Translation gives CASSLKGPNEKLFF.

The chain links TRBV18 to TRBJ1-6; the D gene is possibly TRBD1 (5 bases). The CDR3 length is 14 residues. The germline gives CDR1 KGHSH, CDR2 LQKENI. V dropped 0 bases and J dropped 10 bases, with 10 bases sitting between them. DNA for the CDR3: TGTGCCAGCTCACCACCGGGGGACTGGTCACCCCTCCACTTT. Its protein is CASSPPGDWSPLHF.

The rearrangement joins TRBV27 to TRBJ1-6, with 8 bases that match TRBD1. This CDR3 has 16 residues. The trim removed 4 bases at V and 8 bases at J, leaving 10 bases unmatched. Germline V CDR1 and CDR2: MNHEY, SMNVEV (reference sequence). CDR3 protein: CASSSDRGQVDSPLHF. The CDR3 DNA sequence: TGTGCCAGCAGTTCAGATAGGGGACAGGTAGATTCACCCCTCCACTTT.

The rearrangement uses TRBV30 and TRBJ1-3; D unclear. Trimming pared 5 bases from V and 8 bases from J, leaving 10 bases between. In germline, CDR1 is GTSNPN, CDR2 SVGIG (reference sequence). The CDR3 totals 11 residues. CDR3 nucleotides: TGTGCCTGGCCTAAGAAAGACACCATATATTTT. It yields the protein CAWPKKDTIYF.

CDR3 DNA sequence: TGTGCCAGCTCACCACCGGTGGACAGCATGAACACTGAAGCTTTCTTT. Protein sequence: CASSPPVDSMNTEAFF. The J gene is TRBJ1-1, the V gene TRBV18; maybe TRBD1 (6 bases). Germline V gene data show CDR1 as KGHSH and CDR2 as LQKENI. The V end lost 0 bases, the J end lost 0 bases, and 11 bases lay between the germline ends. CDR3 length: 16 residues.

This chain connects TRBV7-9 to TRBJ1-4; no firm D call. V gave up 5 bases and J gave up 0 bases, with 13 bases separating them. The CDR3 is made up of 16 amino acids. Per the germline V gene, CDR1 is SEHNR and CDR2 is FQNEAQ (reference sequence). The CDR3 is CASSPRRTATNEKLFF. The CDR3 DNA is TGTGCCAGCAGCCCCCGCAGAACTGCAACTAATGAAAAACTGTTTTTT.

The chain couples TRBV7-9 to TRBJ1-4; a weak D match, TRBD1 (6 bases). The germline CDR1 and CDR2 sequences are SEHNR and FQNEAQ (reference sequence). V dropped 5 bases and J dropped 7 bases, with 17 bases sitting between them. The CDR3 has 15 amino acids. CDR3 in amino acids: CASSRQGGTGEKLFF. CDR3 nucleotide sequence: TGTGCCAGCAGCCGACAAGGGGGTACGGGTGAAAAACTGTTTTTT.

The chain combines TRBV6-5 with TRBJ1-6; tentative D call: TRBD1 (5 bases). Between the trimmed V and J ends, which lost 4 bases and 8 bases, there was a span of 6 bases. The CDR3 consists of 12 residues. Germline V gene data show CDR1 as MNHEY and CDR2 as SVGAGI. The CDR3 spells CASSSGYSPLHF. The CDR3 DNA reads as TGTGCCAGCAGTTCAGGGTATTCACCCCTCCACTTT.

This clone appeared once. The J gene is TRBJ2-7, the V gene TRBV19; D not resolved. The germline CDR1 and CDR2 sequences are LNHDA and SQIVND (reference sequence). Trimming cost V 3 bases and J 5 bases, with 11 bases left between them. CDR3 length: 13 residues. The CDR3 DNA reads as TGTGCCAGTAGTATGATTGGGCAGAACGAGCAGTACTTC. The encoded protein is CASSMIGQNEQYF.

This clone was detected only a few times. The rearrangement uses TRBV19 and TRBJ2-7; D is possibly TRBD1 (5 bases). The CDR3 extends over 13 amino acids. Germline V gene sequence: CDR1 LNHDA, CDR2 SQIVND (reference sequence). V lost 8 bases and J lost 3, with 14 bases in between. CDR3 coding DNA: TGTGCCAGTCAAACGTTCCAGGGCTACGAGCAGTACTTC. Its protein is CASQTFQGYEQYF. The full variable domain, in which reference TRBV19 and TRBJ2-7 provide the parts outside the CDR3, is DGGITQSPKYLFRKEGQNVTLSCEQNLNHDAMYWYRQDPGQGLRLIYYSQIVNDFQKGDIAEGYSVSREKKESFPLTVTSAQKNPTAFYLCASQTFQGYEQYFGPGTRLTVT.

V and J are TRBV15 and TRBJ1-4; D ambiguous. Germline V gene sequence: CDR1 LNHNV, CDR2 YYDKDF (reference sequence). Trimming took 1 base from V and 10 from J, leaving 7 bases between them. CDR3 size: 12 residues. The CDR3 loop reads CATSRAGRKLFF. The CDR3 bases are TGTGCCACCAGCAGAGCTGGGCGAAAACTGTTTTTT.

This chain uses TRBV19 with TRBJ1-4, with a possible D match to TRBD1 (6 bases). The CDR3 runs 14 residues. V lost 4 bases and J 8 bases, leaving 14 bases between the germline ends. CDR1 and CDR2 from the germline V gene are LNHDA and SQIVND (reference sequence). CDR3 sequence reads: CASSTSATGEKLFF. CDR3 in DNA: TGTGCCAGTAGTACGTCAGCCACAGGGGAAAAACTGTTTTTT.

The chain is built from TRBV28 and TRBJ1-3; 8 bases are a match to TRBD1. The J segment lost 2 bases and the V segment lost 5 bases, leaving 8 bases of the junction unmatched. Germline CDR1 MDHEN, CDR2 SYDVKM. The CDR3 runs to 16 residues. The CDR3 protein is CASSAPTGDTGNTIYF. CDR3 nucleotides: TGTGCCAGCAGTGCCCCGACAGGGGACACTGGAAACACCATATATTTT.

This clone has only one observation. The chain uses TRBV2 and TRBJ2-1; TRBD1 aligns across 8 bases. Germline trimming cut 10 bases from V and 5 bases from J; bases unmatched to any gene: 16. Germline V lookup: CDR1 SNHLY, CDR2 FYNNEI. The CDR3 is 16 amino acids. CDR3 in DNA: TGTGCCACTTGGGGGGTTCGGGACAGGTCACACAATGAGCAGTTCTTC. Translating gives CATWGVRDRSHNEQFF.

The chain links TRBV6-1 to TRBJ1-4, with D tentatively TRBD1 (6 bases). Germline CDR1 MNHNS, CDR2 SASEGT. Trimming pared 6 bases from V and 8 bases from J, leaving 13 bases between. The CDR3 covers 13 residues. CDR3 amino acids: CASRGQGNEKLFF. The DNA of the CDR3 is TGTGCCAGCAGGGGACAAGGGAACGAAAAACTGTTTTTT.

The V gene is TRBV5-5, the J gene TRBJ2-3, with TRBD2 matching over 9 bases. There are 14 residues in the CDR3. V trimming: 2 bases; J trimming: 7 bases; junction bases outside the gene matches: 5. The germline V gene has CDR1 SGHKS and CDR2 YYEKEE (reference sequence). The CDR3 region is CASSFSAGGNTQYF. CDR3 coding DNA: TGTGCCAGCAGCTTCTCAGCGGGGGGAAATACGCAGTATTTT.

The chain uses TRBV2 and TRBJ2-1; D perhaps matches TRBD2 (5 bases). Trimming stripped 6 bases from V and 1 base from J, with 16 bases between. This CDR3 contains 16 residues. The germline gives CDR1 SNHLY, CDR2 FYNNEI. This CDR3 is CASRRERAVSYNEQFF. DNA of the CDR3: TGTGCCAGCAGGAGGGAGAGGGCGGTATCCTACAATGAGCAGTTCTTC.

V usage is TRBV9 and J usage is TRBJ1-6; D perhaps matches TRBD1 (6 bases). There are 14 residues in the CDR3. Trimming stripped 5 bases from V and 9 bases from J, with 15 bases between. Germline V lookup: CDR1 SGDLS, CDR2 YYNGEE. As DNA, the CDR3 is TGTGCCAGCAGGGGAGGGGGGCATAGTTCACCCCTCCACTTT. Encoded protein: CASRGGGHSSPLHF.

This chain uses TRBV5-6 with TRBJ1-2; 7 positions match TRBD1. The CDR3 covers 13 residues. Germline V gene sequence: CDR1 SGHDT, CDR2 YYEEEE. V shed 5 bases, J shed 3 bases, and the junction held 4 bases outside the gene matches. This chain's CDR3 is CASRGQAYYGYTF. The CDR3, as DNA: TGTGCCAGCAGAGGACAGGCGTACTATGGCTACACCTTC.

This chain joins TRBV30 and TRBJ2-7; 12 bases are a match to TRBD2. CDR1 and CDR2 from the germline V gene are GTSNPN and SVGIG (reference sequence). The CDR3 is made up of 14 amino acids. J was trimmed by 2 bases and V by 6 bases; bases with no gene match: 5. In DNA, the CDR3 is TGTGCCTGTCTAGCGGGAGGGGGACCCTACGAGCAGTACTTC. This encodes CACLAGGGPYEQYF.

This clone was recorded only once. This chain links TRBV28 with TRBJ2-1; 7 bases are a match to TRBD2. Trimming at V came to 2 bases and at J to 7 bases, leaving 11 bases not matched to a gene. Germline CDR1 reads MDHEN; CDR2 reads SYDVKM. The length of the CDR3 is 16 residues. CDR3 sequence reads: CASSLRGREGRNEQFF. DNA for the CDR3: TGTGCCAGCAGTTTACGGGGTAGGGAGGGGCGTAATGAGCAGTTCTTC.